Here is one T cell receptor beta chain with its context. The CDR3 loop spans 16 amino acids. Germline trimming cut 2 bases from V and 6 bases from J; bases unmatched to any gene: 8. In germline, CDR1 is MNHEY, CDR2 SVGAGI. The data originate from a study of graft-versus-host responses after intestinal transplantation. Both intraepithelial and lamina propria lymphocytes were released by processing graft tissue. TCRdb keeps only in-frame clones here, not all; method: immunoSEQ multiplex PCR. The sample carries about 15,000 clones, roughly two thirds recorded once. The sample consisted of ileum tissue, taken around 640 days after intestinal transplantation. The J gene is TRBJ2-1, the V gene TRBV6-5, with 9 bases that match TRBD1. The receptor's source is a human patient who received an intestinal transplant, so some T cells may come from the graft donor. CDR3 nucleotide sequence: TGTGCCAGCAGTTACGGTACAGGGGGCGCTTCCAATGAGCAGTTCTTC. It encodes CASSYGTGGASNEQFF.